This TCR beta chain derives from a study of regulatory T cells in long-lasting Graves disease. CDR3-region Arm-PCR and iRepertoire HTBI primers produced the TCR beta libraries. TCRdb reanalysed the multiplex PCR reads using MiXCR and keeps one entry per CDR3 protein. The sample has 600,000 to 850,000 distinct CDR3 sequences, roughly 30% seen once. Findings and limits, study-wide: Preferential use of TRBV28, TRBJ1-2 and TRBJ2-5 was seen in persistent disease.

This clonotype was picked up a small number of times. Its specificity is unknown. The time point here: persistent/refractory GD, antithyroid drugs over 5 years with positive TRAb. PBMC RNA served as the TCR library source. The germline V and J ends were trimmed by 0 bases and 5 bases, with 11 bases remaining between them. Looked up from germline, CDR1 is GTSNPN and CDR2 is SVGIG (reference sequence). The CDR3 has 14 residues. The J gene is TRBJ1-5, the V gene TRBV30; possibly TRBD1 for D (6 bases). The source is a female donor with Graves disease. Source: peripheral blood mononuclear cells (PBMCs), taken when the disease was refractory, from a patient treated with antithyroid drugs. This CDR3 reads CAWSVPRGDQPQHF. CDR3 nucleotides: TGTGCCTGGAGTGTCCCCAGGGGCGATCAGCCCCAGCATTTT.